The clone carrying this T cell receptor beta chain was recorded many times. The antigen is undetermined. This sample is part of a study of early T cells in non-severe SARS-CoV-2 infection. Study results and limitations: Matches to VDJdb favored anti-spike CD8 responses and missed private and CD4 specificities.

Using its own MiXCR run on the 5' RACE reads, TCRdb lists one record per CDR3 protein. The profile shows some 35,000 distinct CDR3 sequences, 6% to 7.5% of them singletons. Germline CDR1 is SEHNR and CDR2 is FQNEAQ (reference sequence). V was pared by 1 base and J by 8 bases, with 8 bases between. The CDR3 spans 12 residues. Material: whole blood, obtained at baseline. The clonotype was recovered from an adult who was a healthcare worker with PCR-confirmed SARS-CoV-2 infection or an uninfected control (not recorded which). The chain combines TRBV7-9 with TRBJ1-2; D is unresolved. CDR3 sequence (DNA): TGTGCCAGCAGCTTAGGGCTCCTGGGCTACACCTTC. Translating it yields CASSLGLLGYTF.